This entry lists 2 T cell receptor beta chains sequenced from one sample in a study of blood T cell repertoires in COVID-19. Clones were sequenced by immunoSEQ multiplex PCR, and TCRdb holds only the in-frame ones, with some missing. The sample has more than 85,000 clones; roughly 80% are singletons. The sample taken for sequencing was peripheral blood. These receptors were obtained from a woman aged 65 to 85 with acute or convalescent COVID-19.

The chain employs TRBV4-3 and TRBJ2-7; 11 positions match TRBD2. Germline loops: CDR1 LGHNA, CDR2 YSLEER. The CDR3 is 14 residues long. V lost 5 bases, J lost 6 bases, and 6 bases stayed unmatched. The DNA for the CDR3 is TGCGCCAGCAGCTCACGACTAGCGGGACCCGAGCAGTACTTC. Amino acid sequence: CASSSRLAGPEQYF.

J is TRBJ1-2 and V is TRBV6-6; TRBD1 aligns across 7 bases. Germline assignment: CDR1 MNHNY and CDR2 SVGAGI (reference sequence). This CDR3 has 13 amino acids. The V segment lost 5 bases and the J segment 8 bases; nucleotides outside the gene matches: 8. In DNA form, the CDR3 reads TGTGCCAGCAGTACCGGACAGGTTGGAGGCTACACCTTC. Translated, it gives CASSTGQVGGYTF.